This TCR beta chain comes out of a study of vaccination effects on CD4 cells after COVID-19. About the research overall: Post-vaccine sampling took place a median of 72 days after the second dose.

Study findings and constraints: The vaccine-induced clones of healthy vaccinees included only 1 of 255 that cross-reacted with common cold coronaviruses.

Some clones are missing from TCRdb's copy, which holds only in-frame ones; the method was immunoSEQ multiplex PCR. The sample yields approximately 66,000 clones, roughly 80% seen once. This CDR3 is 17 amino acids long. The germline V gene encodes CDR1 MNHNS and CDR2 SASEGT. The V end lost 0 bases, the J end lost 3 bases, and 15 bases lay between the germline ends. Points on this clone: Its antigen is undetermined.

Around day 10 of culture, CD4+ T cells were separated out. Two doses of BNT162b2 or mRNA-1273 vaccine were administered to participants. On days 3 and 7, fresh IL-2 medium replaced half the medium. The J gene is TRBJ2-4, the V gene TRBV6-1, with D perhaps TRBD2 (6 bases). The source material was CD4+ T cells from PBMCs cultured without peptide, sampled after COVID-19 vaccination. The receptor's source is a human donor who received a COVID-19 vaccine. For the CDR3, the DNA is TGTGCCAGCAGTGAAGCGTGGTTGGGGGGTAGCAAAAACATTCAGTACTTC. Its translation: CASSEAWLGGSKNIQYF.